This T cell receptor (beta chain) was recorded in a study of blood T cell repertoires in COVID-19. Overall study context: Acute and convalescent COVID-19 specimens originated in the United States, Italy and Spain. T cells, B-cell-depleted T cells, or PBMCs provided the cDNA or gDNA that served as material.

Authors' processing steps: Amplification of reference gene primers provided the estimated nucleated cell counts. Assay: immunoSEQ multiplex PCR; the TCRdb copy retains only in-frame clones and omits some. V and J calls and clone size are those listed in that table; D and trimming were worked out from the DNA. The sample carries 70,000 to 90,000 clones, about nine tenths recorded once. The germline gives CDR1 MNHNY, CDR2 SVGAGI (reference sequence). Trimming took off 7 bases at V and 2 bases at J, with 15 bases between the two ends. The CDR3 spans 15 residues. V and J are TRBV6-6 and TRBJ2-1; weak D call: TRBD2 (5 bases). The specimen was peripheral blood. The TCR comes from a human donor in a cohort sampled during active COVID-19. The CDR3, as DNA: TGTGCCAGCACCAACCCGGGGTCGGCCTACAATGAGCAGTTCTTC. It specifies CASTNPGSAYNEQFF.